This T cell receptor (beta chain) was sequenced in a study of control samples from healthy donors and cancer patients (TCRdb year 2020). This clone was observed once. The target of this receptor is not known. The sample holds no much larger clone one base away, and base qualities are not on file. The method behind the library was the immunoSEQ multiplex PCR assay. TCRdb mirrors the immuneACCESS table, restricted to in-frame sequences. Some clones are absent from its copies; in checked studies, under half trace to an unresolved V gene, and the reason for the others is unknown. This sample gives about 98,000 clones in total; roughly four fifths of them show up just once. Roughly 2% of the sample goes to the ten largest clones. In the germline V gene, CDR1 corresponds to SGHDN and CDR2 to FVKESK. V trim: 3 bases; J trim: 7 bases; unmatched bases: 5. The CDR3 runs 13 residues from the cysteine to the phenylalanine. Kept here is only the CDR3 DNA, which spans 39 bases and is read in frame from base 1.

The V gene is TRBV14 and the J gene is TRBJ2-7; 8 central nucleotides agree with TRBD1. The TCR was taken from a man between 60 and 75 years old in good health. The sample consisted of blood. The nucleotides read TGTGCCAGCAGCCAGGTCTACAGGGGGGAGCAGTACTTC. It encodes CASSQVYRGEQYF.